This T cell receptor beta chain was observed in a study of spatial heterogeneity in lung cancer. The germline gives CDR1 SGHNT, CDR2 YYREEE (reference sequence). This CDR3 comprises 15 residues. The V gene end was trimmed by 4 bases and the J gene end by 1 base; junction bases not matched to a gene: 6. Sample time point: sample taken at primary tumor resection. The sequenced material consisted of unsorted whole RNA from tumor, nontumor lung or frozen PBMC. Using its own MiXCR run on the 5' RACE reads, TCRdb lists one record per CDR3 protein. This table holds 55,000 to 75,000 distinct CDR3 sequences, 8.4% found once.

The specimen comprised PBMCs, sampled at surgery. This TCR was sampled from a female donor with early-stage non-small cell lung cancer. The chain employs TRBV5-4 and TRBJ2-5; 8 bases line up with TRBD2. In nucleotides, the CDR3 is TGTGCCAGCAGCCGTACTAGCGGACCCCAAGAGACCCAGTACTTC. This encodes CASSRTSGPQETQYF.